This T cell receptor beta chain was sequenced in a study of cytomegalovirus exposure and HLA in healthy donors. Assay used: immunoSEQ multiplex PCR; TCRdb lists only in-frame clones, some missing. Among 65,000 to 75,000 clones listed, nearly 95% were seen once. On this clone: Its target is not known.

Study results and caveats: That first-cohort TCR clusters tended to co-occur in the roughly 120 validation repertoires was found in a later analysis.

The CDR3 spans 15 residues. CDR1 is MNHEY, CDR2 SVGAGI, per germline. V shed 2 bases and J shed 6 bases, with 17 bases lying between them. V gene TRBV6-5 combines with J gene TRBJ2-7; no reliable D call. The material sequenced was PBMCs. The origin of this receptor is a man aged 18 to 35 in good health and CMV-seropositive. CDR3 sequence: CASSYAALTTAEQYF. DNA of the CDR3: TGTGCCAGCAGTTACGCGGCCCTAACGACGGCCGAGCAGTACTTC.